This passage covers 23 T cell receptor beta chains from one sample sequenced in a study of identical twins. Using its own MiXCR run on the 5' RACE reads, TCRdb lists one record per CDR3 protein. The sample carries roughly 750,000 distinct CDR3 sequences, approximately 22% recorded once. These records were also assigned to another study, of T cells expressing NK-cell markers.

The specimen was PBMCs. The source of these receptors is a woman aged 18-29 years in good health.

The V call is TRBV4-3, the J call TRBJ2-7; TRBD2 is a possible D gene (7 bases). V was shortened by 2 bases and J by 6 bases, with 23 bases between the two germline ends. There are 17 residues in the CDR3. CDR1 and CDR2 (germline): LGHNA, YSLEER. The CDR3 bases are TGCGCCAGCAGCCAAAGGGGGGGAACTAGTCGTAGCGGCGAGCAGTACTTC. Its protein product is CASSQRGGTSRSGEQYF.

This clonotype has just a few counts. The V call is TRBV7-8, the J call TRBJ2-7, with D tentatively TRBD2 (6 bases). The germline V gene has CDR1 SGHVS and CDR2 FQNEAQ. The CDR3 totals 14 residues. V was clipped by 0 bases and J by 5 bases, with 11 bases between them. In DNA form, the CDR3 reads TGTGCCAGCAGCTTAGCGCGGGGTCAGGACGAGCAGTACTTC. The encoded protein is CASSLARGQDEQYF.

The chain combines TRBV7-9 with TRBJ2-7; no firm D call. CDR1 is SEHNR and CDR2 is FQNEAQ in the germline V gene (reference sequence). The CDR3 is 16 amino acids. The V gene lost 2 bases and the J gene lost 0 bases, with 14 bases spanning the gap. CDR3 protein: CASSLPAHKSSYEQYF. CDR3 DNA sequence: TGTGCCAGCAGCTTACCCGCTCACAAAAGCTCCTACGAGCAGTACTTC. Drawing the rest from reference TRBV7-9 and TRBJ2-7, the complete variable domain is DTGVSQNPRHKITKRGQNVTFRCDPISEHNRLYWYRQTLGQGPEFLTYFQNEAQLEKSRLLSDRFSAERPKGSFSTLEIQRTEQGDSAMYLCASSLPAHKSSYEQYFGPGTRLTVT.

This clonotype has more than one count but fewer than ten. V usage is TRBV12-3 or TRBV12-4 and J usage is TRBJ2-1, with 7 bases that match TRBD2. V lost 5 bases to trimming and J lost 7 bases; unmatched junction nucleotides: 8. The CDR3 extends over 14 amino acids. This chain's CDR3 is CASSHGLVWNEQFF. CDR3 nucleotide sequence: TGTGCCAGCAGTCATGGACTAGTGTGGAATGAGCAGTTCTTC.

In its sample, this clonotype was seen a few times. V usage is TRBV4-2 and J usage is TRBJ1-5; no firm D call. V was shortened by 0 bases and J by 4 bases, with 10 bases between the two germline ends. From germline, CDR1 is LGHNA and CDR2 YNFKEQ. This CDR3 spans 15 amino acids. The CDR3 DNA sequence: TGTGCCAGCAGCCAAGATGTTAAGGGTAATCAGCCCCAGCATTTT. This translates into CASSQDVKGNQPQHF.

This clonotype was observed a few times. The chain has TRBV5-1 and TRBJ2-7; D perhaps matches TRBD2 (6 bases). Trimming pared 4 bases from V and 4 bases from J, leaving 18 bases between. Germline V gene data show CDR1 as SGHRS and CDR2 as YFSETQ. The CDR3 spans 15 residues. The CDR3 nucleotides are TGCGCCAGCAGCCGTGGGGACTCCGAGGGGTACGAGCAGTACTTC. It codes for CASSRGDSEGYEQYF.

In this sample, this clonotype turned up many times. The rearrangement uses TRBV24-1 and TRBJ1-2; unclear D gene. Germline V lookup: CDR1 KGHDR, CDR2 SFDVKD. This CDR3 has 13 residues. Trimming took 2 bases from V and 3 from J, leaving 6 bases between them. CDR3 in DNA: TGTGCCACCAGTGATTCAAGGGACTATGGCTACACCTTC. Translated, it gives CATSDSRDYGYTF.

This clonotype was detected a few times. The V gene is TRBV4-3, the J gene TRBJ1-1; D unresolved. V lost 4 bases and J lost 3, with 12 bases in between. CDR3 length: 14 residues. Germline CDR1 is LGHNA and CDR2 is YSLEER. The CDR3 coding sequence is TGCGCCAGCAGCCCGGCTCCAAGGGACACTGAAGCTTTCTTT. This translates into CASSPAPRDTEAFF.

This chain connects TRBV5-1 to TRBJ1-5, with D uncertain. V was trimmed by 1 base and J by 4 bases, leaving 12 bases between them. This CDR3 has 15 residues. Germline V CDR1 and CDR2: SGHRS, YFSETQ. As DNA, the CDR3 is TGCGCCAGCAGCTTGTGGCCGGGTCCTAATCAGCCCCAGCATTTT. Protein sequence: CASSLWPGPNQPQHF.

This clonotype turned up a few times. The V gene is TRBV5-1, the J gene TRBJ1-1; D is perhaps TRBD1 (6 bases). The germline CDR1 and CDR2 sequences are SGHRS and YFSETQ. This CDR3 region has 15 residues. V dropped 1 base and J dropped 3 bases, with 13 bases sitting between them. CDR3 loop: CASSLRQGIDTEAFF. DNA for the CDR3: TGCGCCAGCAGCTTGAGGCAGGGGATAGACACTGAAGCTTTCTTT.

This clonotype has only a few counts. V usage is TRBV7-9 and J usage is TRBJ1-2; no firm D call. This CDR3 spans 11 amino acids. The V and J ends lost 5 bases and 9 bases respectively, with 10 bases between them. The germline V gene encodes CDR1 SEHNR and CDR2 FQNEAQ (reference sequence). The CDR3 region is CASSQSHRYTF. The CDR3 coding sequence is TGTGCCAGCAGCCAGAGCCATCGCTACACCTTC. Full variable domain (missing parts from reference TRBV7-9 and TRBJ1-2): DTGVSQNPRHKITKRGQNVTFRCDPISEHNRLYWYRQTLGQGPEFLTYFQNEAQLEKSRLLSDRFSAERPKGSFSTLEIQRTEQGDSAMYLCASSQSHRYTFGSGTRLTVV.

This chain connects TRBV29-1 to TRBJ1-2; D uncertain. Germline V CDR1 and CDR2: SQVTM, ANQGSEA. V was pared by 3 bases and J by 5 bases, with 13 bases between. This CDR3 has 13 amino acids. CDR3 loop: CSVDTREGYGYTF. The DNA for the CDR3 is TGCAGCGTTGACACTCGAGAGGGATATGGCTACACCTTC.

DNA for the CDR3: TGTGCCAGCTTCTCGGGACTAGCGCCAGATGAGCAGTTCTTC. It specifies CASFSGLAPDEQFF. The chain links TRBV12-3 or TRBV12-4 to TRBJ2-1, with TRBD2 identical over 10 bases. The CDR3 runs to 14 residues. The V and J ends lost 8 bases and 8 bases, in that order; junction bases with no gene match: 9.

This clonotype has just a few counts. The chain recombines TRBV10-3 with TRBJ2-5, with D possibly TRBD2 on 6 matching bases. Trimming left V 8 bases short and J 4 bases short, with 23 bases between. CDR3 size: 16 residues. Germline assignment: CDR1 ENHRY and CDR2 SYGVKD. The CDR3 loop is CAIGKAIAAAPETQYF. CDR3 sequence (DNA): TGTGCCATCGGGAAGGCGATAGCGGCAGCTCCAGAGACCCAGTACTTC.

In this sample, this clonotype turned up a few times. The chain recombines TRBV20-1 with TRBJ2-1; 7 nucleotides align to TRBD2. Germline V lookup: CDR1 DFQATT, CDR2 SNEGSKA (reference sequence). This CDR3 has 14 residues. Trimming removed 4 bases from V and 7 bases from J; junction bases left unmatched: 10. In nucleotides, the CDR3 is TGCAGTGCTACGCGCGGGGGACGGCTGAATGAGCAGTTCTTC. Its protein product is CSATRGGRLNEQFF.

The V call is TRBV20-1, the J call TRBJ1-1; the match to TRBD1 covers 11 bases. Germline CDR1 DFQATT, CDR2 SNEGSKA (reference sequence). V shed 6 bases and J 5 bases; nucleotides not matched to a gene: 5. The CDR3 is 13 amino acids. CDR3 sequence reads: CSAPGQGGTEAFF. Here the CDR3 DNA reads TGCAGTGCCCCGGGACAGGGGGGAACTGAAGCTTTCTTT.

This clonotype showed up just a few times. V is TRBV3-1 and J is TRBJ2-1, with D perhaps matching TRBD2 (5 bases). Germline V lookup: CDR1 LGHDT, CDR2 YNNKEL (reference sequence). The CDR3 extends over 14 amino acids. V was shortened by 4 bases and J by 6 bases, with 13 bases between the two germline ends. CDR3 bases: TGTGCCAGCAGCCCCCACACTAGTTTCAATGAGCAGTTCTTC. This sequence encodes CASSPHTSFNEQFF.

The chain has TRBV7-9 and TRBJ2-1; TRBD1 aligns across 11 bases. V was pared by 5 bases and J by 6 bases, with 6 bases of the junction left unmatched. Germline-derived CDR1 and CDR2 are SEHNR and FQNEAQ (reference sequence). The CDR3 is 15 amino acids. The CDR3 protein is CASSPGQGAGNEQFF. The DNA for the CDR3 is TGTGCCAGCAGCCCCGGACAGGGGGCAGGCAATGAGCAGTTCTTC.

The genes are TRBV9 and TRBJ2-3; TRBD2 aligns across 7 bases. Germline assignment: CDR1 SGDLS and CDR2 YYNGEE. The CDR3 covers 15 residues. The V and J ends lost 4 bases and 0 bases, in that order; junction bases with no gene match: 5. The CDR3 loop reads CASSSLGLSTDTQYF. Written as DNA, the CDR3 is TGTGCCAGCAGCTCTCTGGGACTAAGCACAGATACGCAGTATTTT. The full variable domain, its missing parts supplied by reference TRBV9 and TRBJ2-3, is DSGVTQTPKHLITATGQRVTLRCSPRSGDLSVYWYQQSLDQGLQFLIQYYNGEERAKGNILERFSAQQFPDLHSELNLSSLELGDSALYFCASSSLGLSTDTQYFGPGTRLTVL.

In its sample, this clonotype was seen many times. The chain links TRBV7-2 to TRBJ1-6; TRBD1 might be the D (6 bases). CDR1 SGHTA and CDR2 FQGNSA come from the germline V gene. This CDR3 has 15 residues. The V and J ends lost 2 bases and 6 bases respectively, with 11 bases between them. The CDR3 here is CASSLMGHSNSPLHF. CDR3 bases: TGTGCCAGCAGCTTAATGGGACATAGTAATTCACCCCTCCACTTT.

In its sample, this clonotype was seen many times. The chain links TRBV29-1 to TRBJ2-7; maybe TRBD2 (6 bases). V lost 6 bases and J lost 3, with 12 bases in between. CDR3 length: 12 residues. CDR1 SQVTM and CDR2 ANQGSEA come from the germline V gene. This chain's CDR3 is CSVGRELYEQYF. CDR3 bases: TGCAGCGTGGGCCGGGAGCTCTACGAGCAGTACTTC.

The chain joins TRBV11-2 to TRBJ2-7, with 8 bases fitting TRBD2. In germline, CDR1 is SGHAT, CDR2 FQNNGV. The CDR3 totals 12 residues. V was pared by 5 bases and J by 7 bases, with 4 bases of the junction left unmatched. CDR3 sequence reads: CASSVTSVEQYF. CDR3 DNA sequence: TGTGCCAGCAGCGTGACTAGCGTGGAGCAGTACTTC.

This clonotype was observed a few times. This sequence joins TRBV12-3 or TRBV12-4 and TRBJ2-5; no reliable D call. This CDR3 has 15 residues. V was cut by 1 base and J by 5 bases, with 14 bases left in between. CDR3 protein: CASSLDLELRETQYF. The CDR3 DNA reads TGTGCCAGCAGTTTAGACCTCGAGCTAAGGGAGACCCAGTACTTC.